The source of this T cell receptor beta chain is a study of spatial heterogeneity in lung cancer. Study-wide background: Each distinct TCR and UMI combination averaged more than ten appearances in raw reads.

Study-wide findings and caveats: Relative to follow-up, resection was when ubiquitous expanded tumor TCRs appeared more in blood.

Described time point: sample taken at primary tumor resection. Material for sequencing was whole RNA from tumor, nontumor lung or frozen PBMC, left unsorted. The 55 to 90 donors had untreated early-stage non-small cell lung cancer. The CDR3 consists of 13 residues. CDR1 and CDR2 (germline): SGHTA, FQGNSA. V shed 8 bases and J shed 5 bases, with 15 bases lying between them. Comment on this clonotype: What it binds is not known.

Each TCR cDNA molecule bore a unique molecular identifier. Via MiXCR, TCRdb re-called the 5' RACE reads, giving one row per CDR3 protein. The sample holds some 50,000 distinct CDR3 sequences, 12% seen once. The TCR comes from a female donor with early-stage non-small cell lung cancer. The V gene is TRBV7-2, the J gene TRBJ2-5, with TRBD2 as a possible D gene (6 bases). The sequences come from PBMCs, collected at surgery. As DNA, the CDR3 is TGTGCCAGCGGGGAGGTAGGGGCGGAGACCCAGTACTTC. Translated: CASGEVGAETQYF.